One and the same sample provided the 5 T cell receptor beta chains below, sequenced in a study of OX40 agonist ivuxolimab in advanced cancers. Profiled with immunoSEQ multiplex PCR; TCRdb holds only in-frame clones, not every one. The data contain roughly 82,000 clones, about 90% of them seen just once; the ten biggest clones take up 9% to 10%. Sequenced material: CD4+ or CD8+ T cells sorted from blood, taken in a trial of the OX40 agonist ivuxolimab. These TCRs come from an adult with an advanced solid tumor such as melanoma, head and neck, liver or kidney cancer.

The chain uses TRBV6-1 and TRBJ2-7; no firm D call. CDR1 is MNHNS, CDR2 SASEGT, per germline. V lost 4 bases, J lost 3 bases, and 10 bases lay in between. The length of the CDR3 is 13 residues. In DNA, the CDR3 is TGTGCCAGCAGTGTGTTTCCGAACTACGAGCAGTACTTC. Translated: CASSVFPNYEQYF.

The chain employs TRBV19 and TRBJ2-2; TRBD1 agrees at 8 bases. Germline CDR1 reads LNHDA; CDR2 reads SQIVND (reference sequence). The CDR3 loop spans 16 amino acids. J was trimmed by 4 bases and V by 1 base; bases with no gene match: 5. The chain's CDR3 is CASSIVTGGGTGELFF. For the CDR3, the DNA is TGTGCCAGTAGTATAGTCACAGGGGGTGGCACCGGGGAGCTGTTTTTT.

This clone has a single count. The chain recombines TRBV4-1 with TRBJ2-2, with TRBD1 matching 11 bases. Germline CDR1 and CDR2: MGHRA and YSYEKL. The CDR3 is 15 amino acids. After removal of 5 bases from V and 6 bases from J, the junction contained 5 bases not matched to a gene. The CDR3 sequence: CASSFRDRGAGELFF. The CDR3 bases are TGCGCCAGCAGCTTCCGGGACAGGGGGGCCGGGGAGCTGTTTTTT.

This clone appeared once. The rearrangement uses TRBV5-6 and TRBJ2-7; the D is unclear. Germline CDR1 reads SGHDT; CDR2 reads YYEEEE. Trimming removed 4 bases at V and 3 bases at J, with 17 bases between. This CDR3 contains 15 residues. CDR3 residues: CASSPGVTLDYEQYF. The DNA for the CDR3 is TGTGCCAGCAGCCCTGGGGTAACCCTAGACTACGAGCAGTACTTC.

In its sample, this clone was seen a few times. This chain uses TRBV4-1 with TRBJ2-7, with TRBD1 identical over 12 bases. V shed 4 bases and J 2 bases; nucleotides not matched to a gene: 6. The CDR3 spans 16 residues. From germline, CDR1 is MGHRA and CDR2 YSYEKL. The CDR3: CASSRPGTGGAYEQYF. In DNA, the CDR3 is TGCGCCAGCAGCCGGCCCGGGACAGGGGGCGCCTACGAGCAGTACTTC.